This record looks at one T cell receptor beta chain sequence and its context. This sample was included in a study of technical replicates of blood from several donors. V was trimmed by 0 bases and J by 1 base, leaving 7 bases between them. Germline V gives CDR1 LGHNA, CDR2 YSLEER. CDR3 length: 14 amino acids. Profiling relied on immunoSEQ multiplex PCR, and the TCRdb table lists in-frame clones only, not all of them. The sample records under 85,000 clones, approximately 83% being singletons. The chain carries TRBV4-3 and TRBJ2-7; D perhaps matches TRBD2 (6 bases). This receptor was taken from a human donor in good health. Some clones in this sample may be carry-over from other donors' samples. Material for sequencing was PBMCs. The CDR3 DNA reads as TGCGCCAGCAGCCAAGACGGGGGTTCCTACGAGCAGTACTTC. Translated, it gives CASSQDGGSYEQYF.